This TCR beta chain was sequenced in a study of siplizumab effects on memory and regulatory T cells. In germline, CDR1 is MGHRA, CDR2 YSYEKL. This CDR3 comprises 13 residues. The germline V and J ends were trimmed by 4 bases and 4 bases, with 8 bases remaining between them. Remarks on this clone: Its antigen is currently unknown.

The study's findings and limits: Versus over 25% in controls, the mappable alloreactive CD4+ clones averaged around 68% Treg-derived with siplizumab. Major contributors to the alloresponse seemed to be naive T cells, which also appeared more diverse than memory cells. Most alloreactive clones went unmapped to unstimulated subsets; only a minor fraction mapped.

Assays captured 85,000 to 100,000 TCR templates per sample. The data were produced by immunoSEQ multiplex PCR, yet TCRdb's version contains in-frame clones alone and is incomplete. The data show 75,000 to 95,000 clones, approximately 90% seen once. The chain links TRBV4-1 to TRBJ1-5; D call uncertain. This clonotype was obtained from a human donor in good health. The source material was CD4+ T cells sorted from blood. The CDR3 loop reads CASSRTNNQPQHF. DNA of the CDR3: TGCGCCAGCAGCCGAACAAATAATCAGCCCCAGCATTTT.